The rows below give T cell receptor beta chains drawn from one sample of a study of T-cell reconstitution after alpha-beta-depleted transplantation in children. TCRdb itself ran the PCR reads through MiXCR, one entry per CDR3 protein. Among some 250,000 distinct CDR3 sequences listed, more than 10% were seen once. The source was PBMCs from the stem cell graft donor, collected from the stem cell graft. The source is a human donor who donated a stem cell graft to a child with acute lymphoblastic leukemia. The CDR3 runs from the conserved cysteine through the conserved F or W. A D gene is named only where the DNA matches it firmly. Clone size is given for some rows only: seen once, a few or many times, or a class if the clone is expanded.

v_gene	abundance	d_gene	j_gene	CDR3aa	CDR3nt
TRBV9	many	TRBD1	TRBJ2-7	CASSVGTGTYEQYF	TGTGCCAGCAGCGTAGGGACAGGTACCTACGAGCAGTACTTC
TRBV5-6	many	-	TRBJ2-7	CASSLTATEQYF	TGTGCCAGCAGCTTGACAGCCACGGAGCAGTACTTC
TRBV12-3/TRBV12-4	many	-	TRBJ2-2	CASSLRPAGELFF	TGTGCCAGCAGTTTACGACCGGCCGGGGAGCTGTTTTTT
TRBV25-1	many	-	TRBJ1-3	CASSESQSGNTIYF	TGTGCCAGCAGTGAATCACAGTCTGGAAACACCATATATTTT
TRBV6-1	few	TRBD1	TRBJ2-2	CASRTGQGRAATSAGELFF	TGTGCCAGCAGAACAGGACAGGGTAGGGCAGCAACCAGTGCCGGGGAGCTGTTTTTT
TRBV7-6	many	TRBD1	TRBJ2-1	CASSQPGQGHNEQFF	TGTGCCAGCAGCCAACCGGGACAGGGACACAATGAGCAGTTCTTC
TRBV6-5	many	TRBD1	TRBJ2-7	CASSYGWTGDYEQYF	TGTGCCAGCAGCTATGGCTGGACAGGGGACTACGAGCAGTACTTC
TRBV29-1	many	TRBD1	TRBJ1-1	CSVQQGQANTEAFF	TGCAGCGTTCAACAGGGACAGGCGAACACTGAAGCTTTCTTT
TRBV7-2	many	-	TRBJ2-3	CASSLRQTGTDTQYF	TGTGCCAGCAGCTTAAGGCAGACTGGCACAGATACGCAGTATTTT
TRBV12-3/TRBV12-4	-	TRBD1	TRBJ2-7	CASSLSQGATEQYF	TGTGCCAGCAGTTTAAGTCAGGGGGCAACCGAGCAGTACTTC
TRBV6-5	few	-	TRBJ2-2	CASSYSSRGSTGELFF	TGTGCCAGCAGTTACTCGAGTCGGGGCAGCACCGGGGAGCTGTTTTTT
TRBV6-5	many	TRBD2	TRBJ2-1	CASSYSPGLAPYNEQFF	TGTGCCAGCAGTTACTCTCCGGGACTAGCTCCCTACAATGAGCAGTTCTTC
TRBV6-4	-	TRBD1	TRBJ2-3	CASCHSVHRDRVPTDTQYF	TGTGCCAGCTGTCACTCCGTCCACCGGGACAGGGTTCCCACAGATACGCAGTATTTT
TRBV7-9	many	TRBD1	TRBJ2-1	CASIDGQGLSGEQFF	TGTGCCAGTATTGACGGACAGGGTTTAAGCGGTGAGCAGTTCTTC
TRBV5-1	-	TRBD1	TRBJ2-2	CASSLAQGAATGELFF	TGCGCCAGCAGCTTGGCACAGGGGGCAGCCACCGGGGAGCTGTTTTTT
TRBV28	many	-	TRBJ1-3	CASSLTGYSGNTIYF	TGTGCCAGCAGTTTAACAGGGTACTCTGGAAACACCATATATTTT
TRBV5-1	many	-	TRBJ2-2	CASSPTQGTTGELFF	TGCGCCAGCAGCCCGACCCAGGGGACCACCGGGGAGCTGTTTTTT
TRBV7-2	many	-	TRBJ2-1	CASSSRPFIDNEQFF	TGTGCCAGCAGCTCACGGCCTTTTATTGACAATGAGCAGTTCTTC
TRBV6-5	few	TRBD1	TRBJ1-2	CASSYSWSGQGYGYTF	TGTGCCAGCAGTTACTCCTGGTCTGGACAGGGCTATGGCTACACCTTC
TRBV6-8	many	TRBD1	TRBJ2-1	CASSFRTGDFSRELDNEQFF	TGTGCCAGCAGTTTTAGGACAGGGGATTTCTCGCGGGAGCTCGACAATGAGCAGTTCTTC
TRBV5-1	many	-	TRBJ2-5	CASSDKETQYF	TGCGCCAGCAGCGATAAAGAGACCCAGTACTTC
TRBV20-1	many	TRBD2	TRBJ2-5	CSADNQREAQETQYF	TGCAGTGCGGATAACCAGCGGGAGGCTCAAGAGACCCAGTACTTC
TRBV18	few	-	TRBJ2-3	CASSPRRGTDTQYF	TGTGCCAGCTCACCCCGACGAGGCACAGATACGCAGTATTTT
TRBV3-1	-	-	TRBJ1-6	CASSQLQSNSPLHF	TGTGCCAGCAGCCAACTACAGTCAAATTCACCCCTCCACTTT
TRBV12-3/TRBV12-4	many	-	TRBJ2-3	CASSFKMRGILRESSTDTQYF	TGTGCCAGCAGTTTCAAGATGAGGGGAATACTCAGGGAAAGTAGTACAGATACGCAGTATTTT
TRBV29-1	many	-	TRBJ2-7	CSVETGGGRGEQYF	TGCAGCGTTGAGACCGGGGGCGGTCGGGGCGAGCAGTACTTC
TRBV5-1	many	-	TRBJ1-6	CASSLVPALGDSPLHF	TGCGCCAGCAGCTTAGTTCCGGCCTTGGGAGACTCACCCCTCCACTTT
TRBV27	many	-	TRBJ1-1	CASSLSGGKTEAFF	TGTGCCAGCAGTTTATCAGGAGGGAAGACTGAAGCTTTCTTT
TRBV7-2	-	-	TRBJ2-1	CASSPAGFNEQFF	TGTGCCAGCAGCCCCGCGGGTTTCAATGAGCAGTTCTTC
TRBV30	few	TRBD2	TRBJ2-7	CAWSHLGTSGRSPYEQYF	TGTGCCTGGAGTCACCTCGGGACTAGCGGGAGGTCCCCCTACGAGCAGTACTTC
TRBV20-1	many	TRBD1	TRBJ2-2	CSARTGGSVGELFF	TGCAGTGCTCGGACAGGGGGCTCTGTCGGGGAGCTGTTTTTT
TRBV7-2	many	-	TRBJ2-1	CASSEAWNEQFF	TGTGCCAGCAGCGAGGCATGGAATGAGCAGTTCTTC
TRBV10-3	many	-	TRBJ1-2	CAISEWDGFYGYTF	TGTGCCATCAGTGAGTGGGACGGATTCTATGGCTACACCTTC